This is a list of T cell receptor beta chains from one sample in a study of tumor-infiltrating lymphocytes in primary liver carcinoma. One entry per CDR3 protein, called by TCRdb with MiXCR from the multiplex PCR reads. The table lists over 250,000 distinct CDR3 sequences, around three fifths of them singletons. The sequenced sample consisted of peripheral blood. These receptors all stem from a woman younger than 45 with primary liver carcinoma and hepatitis B virus infection. Each CDR3 is given with its conserved first and last residue. A D gene is named only where the DNA matches it firmly. Not every row has a clone size; where given, it reads once, few, many or a size class.

size: .
J: TRBJ2-3
V: TRBV6-2/TRBV6-3
D: .
DNA: TGTGCCAGCAGAGACTGGAACGCGGATACGAAGTATTTT
CDR3: CASRDWNADTKYF

size: .
J: TRBJ2-5
V: TRBV7-9
D: .
DNA: TGTGTCAGCAGCCAAGACGTTTTGATAGCCGCAGAGACCCAGTACTTC
CDR3: CVSSQDVLIAAETQYF

size: .
J: TRBJ1-2
V: TRBV6-5
D: TRBD1
DNA: TGTGCCAGCAGTCCGGGGACAGCCTACTATGGCTACACCTTC
CDR3: CASSPGTAYYGYTF

size: .
J: TRBJ2-1
V: TRBV12-5
D: TRBD1
DNA: TGTGCTAGTGTTTCCGGGGACAGTGGCAATGAGCAGTTCTTC
CDR3: CASVSGDSGNEQFF

size: .
J: TRBJ2-2
V: TRBV12-3/TRBV12-4
D: TRBD2
DNA: TGTGCCAGCAGTTTACGGGGGGACGGGGAGCTGTTTTTT
CDR3: CASSLRGDGELFF

size: many
J: TRBJ2-4
V: TRBV11-3
D: .
DNA: TGTGCCAGCAGCGGTGGGAGGGCCAAAAACATTCAGTACTTC
CDR3: CASSGGRAKNIQYF

size: .
J: TRBJ2-3
V: TRBV5-6
D: TRBD2
DNA: TGTGCCAGCAGCCTGTGGGGGGGGATCCATCAGCCCCAGTATTTT
CDR3: CASSLWGGIHQPQYF

size: .
J: TRBJ2-1
V: TRBV29-1
D: TRBD1
DNA: TGCGGCGTTGAGACAGGGTTTGAGCAGTTCTTC
CDR3: CGVETGFEQFF

size: .
J: TRBJ2-2
V: TRBV28
D: TRBD1
DNA: TGTACCAGCAGGGTGACAGGGTTGAGCGCCGGGGAGCTGTTTTTT
CDR3: CTSRVTGLSAGELFF

size: .
J: TRBJ1-5
V: TRBV5-5
D: .
DNA: TGTGCCAGCAGCTCCGACCCGGGACACCCTTTATATAGCAATCAGCCCCAGCATTTT
CDR3: CASSSDPGHPLYSNQPQHF

size: .
J: TRBJ2-7
V: TRBV12-3/TRBV12-4
D: TRBD2
DNA: TGTGCCAGCAGCCCAACCCGATTGGTGCTTAGCGGGAGTTACGAGCAGTACTTC
CDR3: CASSPTRLVLSGSYEQYF

size: .
J: TRBJ1-1
V: TRBV4-1
D: .
DNA: TGCGCCAGCAGCCAAGATGCGGCAGTGAGGTTGTGGGAAGCTTTCTTT
CDR3: CASSQDAAVRLWEAFF

size: .
J: TRBJ2-1
V: TRBV30
D: TRBD2
DNA: TGTGCCTGGAGCTCTAGCGGAGCATGGGGTGAGCAGTTCTTC
CDR3: CAWSSSGAWGEQFF

size: .
J: TRBJ1-3
V: TRBV5-4
D: .
DNA: TGTGCCAGCAGCAGCGAGGACAGTCCTGGAAACACCATATTTTTT
CDR3: CASSSEDSPGNTIFF

size: once
J: TRBJ1-2
V: TRBV29-1
D: .
DNA: TGCAGCGTGGTCTCCCGGGCGGAGGGGCGCTATGGCTACACCTTC
CDR3: CSVVSRAEGRYGYTF

size: few
J: TRBJ1-6
V: TRBV5-6
D: .
DNA: TGTGCCAGCAGCCCCCAAGGCTCACCCCTCCACTTT
CDR3: CASSPQGSPLHF

size: .
J: TRBJ2-6
V: TRBV11-2
D: .
DNA: TGTGCCAGCACCCCGGGACATGGTAGTTTCGGGGCCAACGTCCTGACTTTC
CDR3: CASTPGHGSFGANVLTF